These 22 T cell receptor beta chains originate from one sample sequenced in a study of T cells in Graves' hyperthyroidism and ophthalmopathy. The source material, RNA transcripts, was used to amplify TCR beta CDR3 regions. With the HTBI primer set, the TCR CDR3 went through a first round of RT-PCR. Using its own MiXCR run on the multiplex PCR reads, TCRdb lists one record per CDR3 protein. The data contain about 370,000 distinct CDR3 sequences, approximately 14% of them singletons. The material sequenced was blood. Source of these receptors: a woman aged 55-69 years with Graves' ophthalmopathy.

CDR3 coding DNA: TGTGCCAGCATAACAGGGGCCTATGGCTACACCTTC. It encodes CASITGAYGYTF. This chain joins TRBV6-1 and TRBJ1-2; 7 bases align to TRBD1. V lost 7 bases and J lost 4; bases outside the gene matches: 3. The CDR3 length is 12 residues. Per germline, CDR1 MNHNS and CDR2 SASEGT.

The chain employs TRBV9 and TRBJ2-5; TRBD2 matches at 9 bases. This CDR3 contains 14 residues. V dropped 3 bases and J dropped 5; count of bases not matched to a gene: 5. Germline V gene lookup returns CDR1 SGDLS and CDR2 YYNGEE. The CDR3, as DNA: TGTGCCAGCAGCGATAGCGGGAGTCGGGAGACCCAGTACTTC. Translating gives CASSDSGSRETQYF.

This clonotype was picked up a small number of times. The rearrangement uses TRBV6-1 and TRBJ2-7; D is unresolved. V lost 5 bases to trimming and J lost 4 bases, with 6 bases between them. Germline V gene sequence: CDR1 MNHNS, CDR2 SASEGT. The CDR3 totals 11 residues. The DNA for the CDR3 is TGTGCCAGCAGTCACGAATACGAGCAGTACTTC. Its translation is CASSHEYEQYF.

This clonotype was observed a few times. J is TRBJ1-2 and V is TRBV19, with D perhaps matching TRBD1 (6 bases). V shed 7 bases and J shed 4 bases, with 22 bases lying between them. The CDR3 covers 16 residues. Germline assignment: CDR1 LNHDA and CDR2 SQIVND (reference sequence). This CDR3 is CASTLGTPQRGYGYTF. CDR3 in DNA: TGTGCCAGTACCCTCGGGACACCCCAGAGAGGCTATGGCTACACCTTC.

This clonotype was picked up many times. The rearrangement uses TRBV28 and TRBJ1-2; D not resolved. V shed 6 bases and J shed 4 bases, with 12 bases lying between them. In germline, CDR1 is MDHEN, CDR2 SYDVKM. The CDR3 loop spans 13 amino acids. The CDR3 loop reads CASRPQSLYGYTF. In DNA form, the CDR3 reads TGTGCCAGCAGGCCGCAGTCACTCTATGGCTACACCTTC.

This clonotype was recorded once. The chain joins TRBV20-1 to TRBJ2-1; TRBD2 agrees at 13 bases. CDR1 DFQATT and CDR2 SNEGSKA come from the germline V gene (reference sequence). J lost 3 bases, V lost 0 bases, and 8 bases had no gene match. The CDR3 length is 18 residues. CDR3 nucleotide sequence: TGCAGTGCTAGAGATCGGACTAGCGGGAGATATGGCTACAATGAGCAGTTCTTC. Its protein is CSARDRTSGRYGYNEQFF.

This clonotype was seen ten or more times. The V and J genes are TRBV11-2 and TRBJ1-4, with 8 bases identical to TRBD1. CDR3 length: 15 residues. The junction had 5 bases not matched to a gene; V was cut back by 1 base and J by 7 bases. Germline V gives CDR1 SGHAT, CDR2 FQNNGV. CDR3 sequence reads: CASSLAAGGGEKLFF. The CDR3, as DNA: TGTGCCAGCAGCTTAGCTGCAGGGGGCGGTGAAAAACTGTTTTTT.

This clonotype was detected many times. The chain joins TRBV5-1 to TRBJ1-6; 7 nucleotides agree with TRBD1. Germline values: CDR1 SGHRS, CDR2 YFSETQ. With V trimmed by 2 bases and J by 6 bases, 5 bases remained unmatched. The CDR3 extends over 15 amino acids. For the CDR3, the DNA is TGCGCCAGCAGCTTCGAGGGGGCTCGTAATTCACCCCTCCACTTT. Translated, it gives CASSFEGARNSPLHF.

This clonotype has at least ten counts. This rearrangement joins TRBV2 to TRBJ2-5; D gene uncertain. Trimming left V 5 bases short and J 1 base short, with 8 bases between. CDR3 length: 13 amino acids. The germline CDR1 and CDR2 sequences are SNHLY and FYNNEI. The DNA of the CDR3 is TGTGCCAGCAGTTCCGACGTCCAAGAGACCCAGTACTTC. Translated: CASSSDVQETQYF.

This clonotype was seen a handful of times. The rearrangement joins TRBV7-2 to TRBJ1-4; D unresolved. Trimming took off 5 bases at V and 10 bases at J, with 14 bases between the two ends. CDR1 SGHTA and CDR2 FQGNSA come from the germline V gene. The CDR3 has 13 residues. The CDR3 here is CASSQVREGKLFF. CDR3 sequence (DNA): TGTGCCAGCAGCCAAGTTAGAGAGGGAAAACTGTTTTTT.

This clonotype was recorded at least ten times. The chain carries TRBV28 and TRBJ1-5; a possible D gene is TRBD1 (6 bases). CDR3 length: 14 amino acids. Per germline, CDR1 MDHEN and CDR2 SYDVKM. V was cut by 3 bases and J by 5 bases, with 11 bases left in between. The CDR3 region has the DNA TGTGCCAGCAGTTTGGGGGGGGGCCATCAGCCCCAGCATTTT. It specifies CASSLGGGHQPQHF.

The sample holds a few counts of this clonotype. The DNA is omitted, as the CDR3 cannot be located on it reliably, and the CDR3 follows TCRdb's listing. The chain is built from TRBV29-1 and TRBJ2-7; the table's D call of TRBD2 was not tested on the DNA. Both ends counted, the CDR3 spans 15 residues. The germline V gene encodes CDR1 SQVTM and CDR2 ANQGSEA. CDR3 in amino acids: CSVEVGSGSSYEQHF.

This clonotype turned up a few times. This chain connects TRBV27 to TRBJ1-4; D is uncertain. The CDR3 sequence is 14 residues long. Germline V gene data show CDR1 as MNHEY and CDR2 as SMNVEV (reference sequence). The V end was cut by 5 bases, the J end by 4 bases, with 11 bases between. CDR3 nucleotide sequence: TGTGCCAGCAGTGGTCGGGATGGTAATGAAAAACTGTTTTTT. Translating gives CASSGRDGNEKLFF.

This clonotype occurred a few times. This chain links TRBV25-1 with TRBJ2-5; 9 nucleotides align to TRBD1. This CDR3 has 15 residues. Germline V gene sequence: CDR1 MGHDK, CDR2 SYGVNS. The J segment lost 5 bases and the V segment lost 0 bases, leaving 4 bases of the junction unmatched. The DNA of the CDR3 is TGTGCCAGCAGTGAATATTGGACAGGGGTCGAGACCCAGTACTTC. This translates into CASSEYWTGVETQYF.

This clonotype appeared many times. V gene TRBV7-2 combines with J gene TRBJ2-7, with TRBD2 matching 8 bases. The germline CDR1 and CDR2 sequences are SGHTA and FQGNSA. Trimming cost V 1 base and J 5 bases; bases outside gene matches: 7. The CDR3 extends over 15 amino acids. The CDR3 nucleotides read TGTGCCAGCAGCTTAGGGGGACTAGTGTTGGACGAGCAGTACTTC. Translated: CASSLGGLVLDEQYF.

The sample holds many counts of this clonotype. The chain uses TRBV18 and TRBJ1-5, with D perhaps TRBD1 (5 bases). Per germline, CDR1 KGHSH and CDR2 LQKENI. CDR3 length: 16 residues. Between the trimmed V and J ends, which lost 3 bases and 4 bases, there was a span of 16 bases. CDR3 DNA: TGTGCCAGCTCACCGTCCGGGTCCCAGGGAAATCAGCCCCAGCATTTT. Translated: CASSPSGSQGNQPQHF.

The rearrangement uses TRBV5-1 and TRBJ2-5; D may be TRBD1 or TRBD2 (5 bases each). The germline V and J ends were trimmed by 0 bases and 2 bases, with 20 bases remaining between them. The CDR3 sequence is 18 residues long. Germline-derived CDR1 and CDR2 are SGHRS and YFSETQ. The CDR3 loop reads CASSLGFRGRVNQETQYF. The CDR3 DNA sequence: TGCGCCAGCAGCTTGGGGTTTCGGGGCAGGGTGAATCAAGAGACCCAGTACTTC.

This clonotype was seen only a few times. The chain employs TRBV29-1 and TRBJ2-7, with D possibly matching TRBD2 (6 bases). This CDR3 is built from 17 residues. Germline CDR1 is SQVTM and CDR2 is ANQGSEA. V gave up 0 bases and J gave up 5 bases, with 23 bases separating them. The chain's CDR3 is CSVEDPSGSGASHEQYF. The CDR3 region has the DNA TGCAGCGTTGAAGACCCGTCCGGTTCGGGAGCAAGCCACGAGCAGTACTTC.

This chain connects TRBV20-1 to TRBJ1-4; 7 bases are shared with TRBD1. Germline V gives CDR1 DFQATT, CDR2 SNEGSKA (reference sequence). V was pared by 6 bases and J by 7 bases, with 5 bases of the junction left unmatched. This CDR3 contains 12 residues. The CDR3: CSAPTGTEKLFF. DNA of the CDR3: TGCAGTGCCCCGACAGGGACTGAAAAACTGTTTTTT.

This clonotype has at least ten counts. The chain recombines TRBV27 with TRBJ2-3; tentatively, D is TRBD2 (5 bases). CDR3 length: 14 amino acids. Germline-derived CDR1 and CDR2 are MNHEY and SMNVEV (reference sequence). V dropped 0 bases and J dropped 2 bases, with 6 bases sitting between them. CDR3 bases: TGTGCCAGCAGTTTATCGGGAGTCACAGATACGCAGTATTTT. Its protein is CASSLSGVTDTQYF.

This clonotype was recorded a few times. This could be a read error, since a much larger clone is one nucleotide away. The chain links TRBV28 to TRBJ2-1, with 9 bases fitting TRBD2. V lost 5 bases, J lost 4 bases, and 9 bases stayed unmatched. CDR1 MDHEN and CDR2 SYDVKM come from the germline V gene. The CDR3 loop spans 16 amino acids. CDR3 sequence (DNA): TGTGCCAGCAGTCTGCTTAGCGGGAGACTTTACAATGAGCAGTTCTTC. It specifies CASSLLSGRLYNEQFF.

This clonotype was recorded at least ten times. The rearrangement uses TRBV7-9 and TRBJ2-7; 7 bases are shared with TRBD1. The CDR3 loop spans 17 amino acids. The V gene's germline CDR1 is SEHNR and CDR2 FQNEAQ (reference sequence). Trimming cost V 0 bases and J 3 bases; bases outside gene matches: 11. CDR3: CASSLAQVGQIFYEQYF. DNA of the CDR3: TGTGCCAGCAGCTTAGCACAAGTGGGACAGATATTCTACGAGCAGTACTTC.